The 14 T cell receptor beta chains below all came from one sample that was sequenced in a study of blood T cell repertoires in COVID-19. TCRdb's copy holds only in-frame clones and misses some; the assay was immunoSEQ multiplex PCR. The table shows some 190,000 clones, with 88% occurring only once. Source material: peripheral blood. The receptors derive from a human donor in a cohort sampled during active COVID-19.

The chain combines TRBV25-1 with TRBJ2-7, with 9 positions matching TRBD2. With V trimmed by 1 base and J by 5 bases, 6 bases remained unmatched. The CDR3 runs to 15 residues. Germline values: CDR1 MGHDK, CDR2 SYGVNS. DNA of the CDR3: TGTGCCAGCAGTGAATTGGGAGCGGGAGGTGACGAGCAGTACTTC. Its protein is CASSELGAGGDEQYF.

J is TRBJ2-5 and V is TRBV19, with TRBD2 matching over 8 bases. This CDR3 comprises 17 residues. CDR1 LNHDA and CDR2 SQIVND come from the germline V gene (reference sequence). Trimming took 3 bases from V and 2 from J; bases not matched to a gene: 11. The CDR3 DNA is TGTGCCAGTAGTATTAGTTCGGGAGCGGGAGAGCAAGAGACCCAGTACTTC. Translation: CASSISSGAGEQETQYF.

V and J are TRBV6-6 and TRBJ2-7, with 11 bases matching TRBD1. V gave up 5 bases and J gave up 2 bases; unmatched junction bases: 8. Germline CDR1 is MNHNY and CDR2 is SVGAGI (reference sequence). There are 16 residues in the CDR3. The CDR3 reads CASSHILGQGAYEQYF. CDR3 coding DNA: TGTGCCAGCAGTCATATATTGGGACAGGGGGCCTACGAGCAGTACTTC.

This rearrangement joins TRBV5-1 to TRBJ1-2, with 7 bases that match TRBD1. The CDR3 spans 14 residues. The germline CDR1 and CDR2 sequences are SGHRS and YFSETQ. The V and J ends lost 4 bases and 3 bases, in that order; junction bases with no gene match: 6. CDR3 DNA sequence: TGCGCCAGCAGCACCGACAGGGCGCACTATGGCTACACCTTC. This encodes CASSTDRAHYGYTF. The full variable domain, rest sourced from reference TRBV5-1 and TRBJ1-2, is KAGVTQTPRYLIKTRGQQVTLSCSPISGHRSVSWYQQTPGQGLQFLFEYFSETQRNKGNFPGRFSGRQFSNSRSEMNVSTLELGDSALYLCASSTDRAHYGYTFGSGTRLTVV.

The CDR3 DNA is TGTGCCAGCAGTGCGTCCGGAGCCTACGAGCAGTACTTC. Translating gives CASSASGAYEQYF. The chain carries TRBV2 and TRBJ2-7; no definite D call. Per germline, CDR1 SNHLY and CDR2 FYNNEI. V lost 4 bases and J lost 2, with 9 bases in between. The CDR3 spans 13 residues. Complete variable domain (other parts from reference TRBV2 and TRBJ2-7): EPEVTQTPSHQVTQMGQEVILRCVPISNHLYFYWYRQILGQKVEFLVSFYNNEISEKSEIFDDQFSVERPDGSNFTLKIRSTKLEDSAMYFCASSASGAYEQYFGPGTRLTVT.

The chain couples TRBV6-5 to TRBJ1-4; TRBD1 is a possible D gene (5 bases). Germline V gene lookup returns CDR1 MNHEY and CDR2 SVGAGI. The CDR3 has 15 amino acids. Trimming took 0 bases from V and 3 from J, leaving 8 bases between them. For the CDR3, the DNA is TGTGCCAGCAGTTACTCAACAGGCTCTAATGAAAAACTGTTTTTT. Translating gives CASSYSTGSNEKLFF.

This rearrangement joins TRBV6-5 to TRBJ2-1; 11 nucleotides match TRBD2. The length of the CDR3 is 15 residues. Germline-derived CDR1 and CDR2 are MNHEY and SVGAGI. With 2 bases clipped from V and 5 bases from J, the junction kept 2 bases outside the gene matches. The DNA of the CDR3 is TGTGCCAGCAGTTACGGGACTAGCGGAGACAATGAGCAGTTCTTC. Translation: CASSYGTSGDNEQFF.

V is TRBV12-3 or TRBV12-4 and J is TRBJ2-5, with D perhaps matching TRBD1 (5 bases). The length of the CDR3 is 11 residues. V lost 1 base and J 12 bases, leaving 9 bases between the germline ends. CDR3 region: CASSLEQVEYF. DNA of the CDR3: TGTGCCAGCAGTTTAGAACAGGTCGAGTACTTC.

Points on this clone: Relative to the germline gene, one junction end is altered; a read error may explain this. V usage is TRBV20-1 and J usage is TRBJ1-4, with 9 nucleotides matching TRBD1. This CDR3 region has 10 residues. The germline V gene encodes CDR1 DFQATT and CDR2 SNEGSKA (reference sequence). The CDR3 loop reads CSATRDRAVF. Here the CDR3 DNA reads TGCAGTGCCACTAGGGACAGGGCCGTTTTT.

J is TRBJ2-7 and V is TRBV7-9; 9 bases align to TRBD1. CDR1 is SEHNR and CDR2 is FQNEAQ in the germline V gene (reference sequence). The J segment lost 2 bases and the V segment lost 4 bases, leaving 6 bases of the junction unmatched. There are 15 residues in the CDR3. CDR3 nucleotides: TGTGCCAGCAGCTCGACCGGGACAGGGACCTACGAGCAGTACTTC. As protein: CASSSTGTGTYEQYF.

The CDR3 coding sequence is TGCGCCAGCAGCCAAGAGGGGACAGGAGACAATGAGCAGTTCTTC. Amino acid sequence: CASSQEGTGDNEQFF. J is TRBJ2-1 and V is TRBV4-3; 8 nucleotides match TRBD1. The CDR3 length is 15 residues. V was pared by 0 bases and J by 5 bases, with 3 bases of the junction left unmatched. CDR1 is LGHNA and CDR2 is YSLEER in the germline V gene.

Written as DNA, the CDR3 is TGTGCCAGCACATTAGGACAGGACCCCTCCTACGAGCAGTACTTC. It specifies CASTLGQDPSYEQYF. V and J are TRBV2 and TRBJ2-7, with 7 bases fitting TRBD1. Looked up from germline, CDR1 is SNHLY and CDR2 is FYNNEI. Trimming took 7 bases from V and 0 from J; bases not matched to a gene: 9. CDR3 length: 15 residues.

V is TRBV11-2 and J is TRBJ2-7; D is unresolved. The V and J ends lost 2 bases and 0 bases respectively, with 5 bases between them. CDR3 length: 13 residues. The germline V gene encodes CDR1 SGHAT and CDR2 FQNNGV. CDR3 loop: CASSLSSSYEQYF. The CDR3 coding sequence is TGTGCCAGCAGCTTAAGTAGCTCCTACGAGCAGTACTTC.

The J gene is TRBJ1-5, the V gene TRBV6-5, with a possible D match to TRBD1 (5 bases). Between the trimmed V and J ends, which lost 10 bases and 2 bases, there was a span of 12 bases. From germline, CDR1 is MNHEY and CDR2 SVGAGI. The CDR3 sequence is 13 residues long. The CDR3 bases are TGTGCCATCAGGACATGGGGCAATCAGCCCCAGCATTTT. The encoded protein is CAIRTWGNQPQHF.